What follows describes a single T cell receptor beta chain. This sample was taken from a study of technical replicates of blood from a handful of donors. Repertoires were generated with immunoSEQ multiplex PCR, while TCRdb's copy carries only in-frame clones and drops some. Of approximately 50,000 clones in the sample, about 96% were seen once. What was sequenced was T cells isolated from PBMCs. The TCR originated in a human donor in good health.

CDR3 amino acids: CASRGRRGGEQYF. DNA for the CDR3: TGTGCCAGTAGAGGGCGCAGGGGTGGCGAGCAGTACTTC. This chain uses TRBV19 with TRBJ2-7; the D gene is possibly TRBD1 (6 bases). CDR1 LNHDA and CDR2 SQIVND come from the germline V gene (reference sequence). This CDR3 spans 13 amino acids. Trimming removed 6 bases at V and 6 bases at J, with 15 bases between. The full variable domain, its missing parts supplied by reference TRBV19 and TRBJ2-7, is DGGITQSPKYLFRKEGQNVTLSCEQNLNHDAMYWYRQDPGQGLRLIYYSQIVNDFQKGDIAEGYSVSREKKESFPLTVTSAQKNPTAFYLCASRGRRGGEQYFGPGTRLTVT.